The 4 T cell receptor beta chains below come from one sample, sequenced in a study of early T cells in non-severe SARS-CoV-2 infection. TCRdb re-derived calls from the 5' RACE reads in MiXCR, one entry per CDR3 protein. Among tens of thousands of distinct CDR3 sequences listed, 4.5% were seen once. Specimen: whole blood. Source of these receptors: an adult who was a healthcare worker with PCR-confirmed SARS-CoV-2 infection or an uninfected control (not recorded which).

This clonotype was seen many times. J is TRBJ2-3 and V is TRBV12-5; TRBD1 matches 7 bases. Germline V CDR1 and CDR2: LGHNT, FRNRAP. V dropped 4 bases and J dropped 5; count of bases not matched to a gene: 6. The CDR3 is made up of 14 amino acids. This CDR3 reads CASGSEGGKDTQYF. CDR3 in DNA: TGTGCTAGTGGTTCCGAAGGGGGCAAAGATACGCAGTATTTT.

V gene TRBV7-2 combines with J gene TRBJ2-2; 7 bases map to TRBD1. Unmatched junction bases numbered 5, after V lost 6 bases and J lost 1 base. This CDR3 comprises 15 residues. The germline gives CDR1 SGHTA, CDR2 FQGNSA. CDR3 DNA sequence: TGTGCCAGCAGTTCAAGGACAGGGAACACCGGGGAGCTGTTTTTT. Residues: CASSSRTGNTGELFF.

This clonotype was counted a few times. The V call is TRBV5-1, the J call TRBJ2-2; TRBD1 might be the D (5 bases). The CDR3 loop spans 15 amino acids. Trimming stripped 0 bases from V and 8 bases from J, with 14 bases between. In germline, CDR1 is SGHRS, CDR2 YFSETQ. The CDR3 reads CASSLDRTLAGELFF. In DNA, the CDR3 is TGCGCCAGCAGCTTGGACAGGACCCTGGCGGGGGAGCTGTTTTTT.

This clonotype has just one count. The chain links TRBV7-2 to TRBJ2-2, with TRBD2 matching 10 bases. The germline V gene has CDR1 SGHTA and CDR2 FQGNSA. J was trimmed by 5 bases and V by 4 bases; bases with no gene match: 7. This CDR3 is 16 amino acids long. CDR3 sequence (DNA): TGTGCCAGCAGCTCGGGACTAGCGAGAGCTACCGGGGAGCTGTTTTTT. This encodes CASSSGLARATGELFF.